This section outlines one T cell receptor (beta chain) sequence together with its context. The data stem from a study of blood T cell repertoires in COVID-19. On the study more broadly: Some COVID-19 samples were acute and others convalescent; all came from the United States, Italy and Spain. Nucleic acid was either cDNA or gDNA, and it came from T cells, B-cell-depleted T cells, or PBMCs.

Germline V gene sequence: CDR1 LGHNA, CDR2 YSLEER. Trimming took 4 bases from V and 4 from J; bases not matched to a gene: 7. The CDR3 is made up of 16 amino acids. In the study's own analysis: Amplification of reference gene primers provided the estimated nucleated cell counts. Assay used: immunoSEQ multiplex PCR; TCRdb lists only in-frame clones, some missing. V, J and clone size are taken as reported in that table, and D and trimming were inferred from the DNA itself. The sample has 300,000 to 400,000 clones, roughly 89% seen once. The sequence derives from a young woman who had recovered from COVID-19. Sequenced material: peripheral blood. The rearrangement links TRBV4-3 to TRBJ2-2, with 9 bases fitting TRBD1. DNA of the CDR3: TGCGCCAGCAGCCGGGCCGGGACAGGGACCACCGGGGAGCTGTTTTTT. Amino acids: CASSRAGTGTTGELFF.